The T cell receptor (beta chain) under discussion was sequenced for a study of cytomegalovirus exposure and HLA in healthy donors. Points from the study as a whole: A few of the chains that were CMV-associated were confirmed in vitro to be specific for CMV antigens.

Note on this clone: Its antigen is not known.

The PCR employed 60 Vbeta primers together with 13 Jbeta primers. Profiled with immunoSEQ multiplex PCR; TCRdb holds only in-frame clones, not every one. The table has 55,000 to 70,000 clones, about four fifths seen once. Sequenced: PBMCs. The clonotype originates from a woman aged 40 to 50 in good health and CMV-seronegative.

Here the CDR3 reads CASSKYVQSPFDRAGPRVSYEQYF. For the CDR3, the DNA is TGTGCCAGCAGCAAATATGTCCAAAGCCCCTTCGACAGGGCAGGGCCGAGAGTATCCTACGAGCAGTACTTC. The gene calls are TRBV21-1 and TRBJ2-7; TRBD1, the table's D call, was not compared with the DNA. TRBV21-1 is a documented pseudogene. The CDR3 is 24 amino acids.